This section outlines one TCR beta chain sequence together with its context. The antigen is not known. The data stem from a study of Ad26.COV2.S vaccination and SARS-CoV-2 variants. Study background: Enrollment placed the donor in the COV1001 Ad26.COV2.S trial arm. Findings and caveats of the study: Among vaccine recipients, spike-specific TCR breadth exceeded that of placebo recipients.

Treatment: around 19 received Ad26.COV2.S at low or high dose, single or two shots; 5 received placebo; per-sample allocation not given. It was on day 63 after the first vaccine or placebo injection that samples were taken. Immunization relied on an Ad26 vector, which expressed Wuhan-strain SARS-CoV-2 spike. Produced via immunoSEQ multiplex PCR; TCRdb's table is partial and in-frame only. The repertoire holds approximately 400,000 clones, with around four fifths as singletons. Germline V gene lookup returns CDR1 KGHSH and CDR2 LQKENI. The V gene lost 2 bases and the J gene lost 4 bases, with 9 bases spanning the gap. The CDR3 is 14 residues long.

This TCR was sampled from a person aged 18 to 59 who received the Ad26.COV2.S COVID-19 vaccine or a placebo. V usage is TRBV18 and J usage is TRBJ1-3; D might be TRBD1 (6 bases). This specimen was peripheral blood, taken in a trial of Ad26.COV2.S vaccine versus placebo. CDR3: CASSPIGQGNTIYF. For the CDR3, the DNA is TGTGCCAGCTCACCAATCGGACAGGGAAACACCATATATTTT.